These 25 T cell receptor beta chains share one sample of origin, sequenced in a study of T cells after yellow fever vaccination. MiXCR was run by TCRdb on the 5' RACE reads, yielding one entry per CDR3 protein. The sample has hundreds of thousands of distinct CDR3 sequences, about 8.3% seen once. The specimen comprised PBMCs, sampled about 41 days after the first yellow fever vaccination. The receptors stem from a man aged 18 to 29 who received the YFV17D yellow fever vaccine.

The table lists this clonotype with a few counts. The chain employs TRBV11-2 and TRBJ2-3; the match to TRBD2 covers 9 bases. CDR1 is SGHAT, CDR2 FQNNGV, per germline. V lost 1 base to trimming and J lost 5 bases; unmatched junction nucleotides: 7. This CDR3 has 16 residues. The CDR3 DNA follows: TGTGCCAGCAGCTTAGCTTGGTCTAGCGGGGAAGATACGCAGTATTTT. This codes for CASSLAWSSGEDTQYF.

The sample holds many counts of this clonotype. This sequence joins TRBV9 and TRBJ2-1, with 9 nucleotides matching TRBD2. The V gene end was trimmed by 2 bases and the J gene end by 10 bases; junction bases not matched to a gene: 4. The V gene's germline CDR1 is SGDLS and CDR2 YYNGEE. CDR3 length equals 13 residues. The CDR3 reads CASSVGSGGEQFF. The DNA of the CDR3 is TGTGCCAGCAGCGTTGGAAGCGGGGGGGAGCAGTTCTTC. Using reference TRBV9 and TRBJ2-1 for the parts outside the CDR3, the full variable domain is DSGVTQTPKHLITATGQRVTLRCSPRSGDLSVYWYQQSLDQGLQFLIQYYNGEERAKGNILERFSAQQFPDLHSELNLSSLELGDSALYFCASSVGSGGEQFFGPGTRLTVL.

The table lists this clonotype with a few counts. This chain uses TRBV5-1 with TRBJ2-7; possibly TRBD1 for D (6 bases). Germline V gene sequence: CDR1 SGHRS, CDR2 YFSETQ. The CDR3 spans 15 residues. V dropped 3 bases and J dropped 3 bases, with 16 bases sitting between them. CDR3 in amino acids: CASSSNGTNHYEQYV. CDR3 coding DNA: TGCGCCAGCAGCTCCAACGGGACAAATCACTACGAGCAGTACGTC.

The rearrangement links TRBV7-2 to TRBJ2-3; weak D call: TRBD2 (6 bases). Germline V gene lookup returns CDR1 SGHTA and CDR2 FQGNSA. Trimming removed 5 bases at V and 5 bases at J, with 11 bases between. The CDR3 consists of 13 residues. The CDR3 sequence: CASSPGRLDTQYF. CDR3 sequence (DNA): TGTGCCAGCAGCCCGGGGAGGCTAGATACGCAGTATTTT.

In this sample, this clonotype turned up many times. This chain connects TRBV20-1 to TRBJ2-7, with TRBD2 identical over 9 bases. Trimming cost V 7 bases and J 2 bases; bases outside gene matches: 6. CDR3 length: 13 amino acids. The germline CDR1 and CDR2 sequences are DFQATT and SNEGSKA (reference sequence). CDR3 protein: CSGASGDPYEQYF. The CDR3 DNA reads as TGCAGTGGGGCTAGCGGGGACCCCTACGAGCAGTACTTC.

The chain carries TRBV5-1 and TRBJ2-2; D remains unclear. The CDR3 consists of 16 residues. Germline-derived CDR1 and CDR2 are SGHRS and YFSETQ. The V gene lost 4 bases and the J gene lost 1 base, with 14 bases spanning the gap. DNA for the CDR3: TGCGCCAGCAGCCCCTCGGCAGTTTTGAACACCGGGGAGCTGTTTTTT. Translated, it gives CASSPSAVLNTGELFF.

The J gene is TRBJ1-6, the V gene TRBV5-6; the D is unclear. The ends were cut back, 1 base at V and 6 bases at J, with 5 bases in the middle. Germline values: CDR1 SGHDT, CDR2 YYEEEE. CDR3 length equals 13 residues. The CDR3 DNA is TGTGCCAGCAGCTTGCAGGTTAATTCACCCCTCCACTTT. Its protein is CASSLQVNSPLHF.

This clonotype was detected many times. V gene TRBV5-4 combines with J gene TRBJ2-3, with TRBD1 identical over 9 bases. The germline CDR1 and CDR2 sequences are SGHNT and YYREEE (reference sequence). J was trimmed by 6 bases and V by 1 base; bases with no gene match: 3. CDR3 length: 14 amino acids. The CDR3, as DNA: TGTGCCAGCAGCTTGACAGGGGGCGCGGATACGCAGTATTTT. Amino acids: CASSLTGGADTQYF. The entire variable domain, with the rest obtained from reference TRBV5-4 and TRBJ2-3, is as follows: ETGVTQSPTHLIKTRGQQVTLRCSSQSGHNTVSWYQQALGQGPQFIFQYYREEENGRGNFPPRFSGLQFPNYSSELNVNALELDDSALYLCASSLTGGADTQYFGPGTRLTVL.

The table lists this clonotype with a few counts. This chain links TRBV24-1 with TRBJ1-2; possible D gene TRBD1, 5 bases. The CDR3 length is 13 residues. Germline lookup yields CDR1 KGHDR and CDR2 SFDVKD. Trimming cost V 9 bases and J 8 bases, with 18 bases left between them. The chain's CDR3 is CATHPGGSGGYTF. DNA of the CDR3: TGTGCCACCCATCCAGGCGGGTCAGGGGGCTACACCTTC.

There are a few counts of this clonotype. The chain joins TRBV6-2 or TRBV6-3 to TRBJ2-2; the match to TRBD2 covers 15 bases. The CDR3 extends over 17 amino acids. The germline gives CDR1 MNHEY, CDR2 SVGEGT. Germline trimming cut 2 bases from V and 3 bases from J; bases unmatched to any gene: 1. CDR3 in DNA: TGTGCCAGCAGTTACGGACTAGCGGGGGGGTACACCGGGGAGCTGTTTTTT. Its protein is CASSYGLAGGYTGELFF.

This chain joins TRBV6-2 or TRBV6-3 and TRBJ1-5; no clear D gene. Looked up from germline, CDR1 is MNHEY and CDR2 is SVGEGT. The V gene lost 2 bases and the J gene lost 4 bases, with 9 bases spanning the gap. The CDR3 has 14 residues. CDR3 DNA: TGTGCCAGCAGTTACCCGGGAATTAATCAGCCCCAGCATTTT. Protein sequence: CASSYPGINQPQHF.

This clonotype was detected ten times or more. The chain combines TRBV7-2 with TRBJ2-3, with 10 bases identical to TRBD2. CDR1 is SGHTA, CDR2 FQGNSA, per germline. V lost 5 bases and J lost 6; bases outside the gene matches: 8. The CDR3 contains 15 residues. The CDR3 sequence: CASSARSGGRDTQYF. In nucleotides, the CDR3 is TGTGCCAGCAGCGCCCGTAGCGGGGGGAGGGATACGCAGTATTTT.

The sample holds many counts of this clonotype. J is TRBJ2-3 and V is TRBV6-5; D unresolved. Trimming stripped 5 bases from V and 8 bases from J, with 14 bases between. The CDR3 is made up of 13 amino acids. The V gene's germline CDR1 is MNHEY and CDR2 SVGAGI. CDR3 region: CASSNPRWSTQYF. The CDR3 nucleotides are TGTGCCAGCAGTAATCCACGGTGGAGTACGCAGTATTTT.

This clonotype turned up a few times. V usage is TRBV20-1 and J usage is TRBJ1-1; no definite D call. Trimming took off 3 bases at V and 2 bases at J, with 10 bases between the two ends. The V gene's germline CDR1 is DFQATT and CDR2 SNEGSKA (reference sequence). The CDR3 extends over 13 amino acids. The CDR3 nucleotides read TGCAGTGCTAGTGAATGGGATAACACTGAAGCTTTCTTT. Residues: CSASEWDNTEAFF.

The rearrangement joins TRBV12-3 or TRBV12-4 to TRBJ2-3, with TRBD1 as a possible D gene (6 bases). The CDR3 spans 13 residues. V lost 5 bases, J lost 5 bases, and 11 bases lay in between. CDR3: CASSASTGDTQYF. CDR3 nucleotides: TGTGCCAGCAGTGCATCGACAGGAGATACGCAGTATTTT.

V usage is TRBV6-1 and J usage is TRBJ2-7, with 9 bases matching TRBD1. The germline V gene has CDR1 MNHNS and CDR2 SASEGT. There are 14 residues in the CDR3. The V gene end was trimmed by 7 bases and the J gene end by 2 bases; junction bases not matched to a gene: 6. The CDR3 bases are TGTGCCAGCACAGGACAGGGGTCGCCCTACGAGCAGTACGTC. Translated: CASTGQGSPYEQYV.

V and J are TRBV20-1 and TRBJ2-5; D possibly corresponds to TRBD1 (7 bases). This CDR3 is 15 amino acids long. Trimming removed 0 bases from V and 5 bases from J, with 16 bases in between. Germline V gives CDR1 DFQATT, CDR2 SNEGSKA (reference sequence). The CDR3 loop is CSAREGDRSGETQYF. DNA for the CDR3: TGCAGTGCTAGAGAGGGGGACAGAAGCGGGGAGACCCAGTACTTC.

This clonotype was recorded many times. V gene TRBV3-1 combines with J gene TRBJ2-5; 7 nucleotides align to TRBD2. Germline CDR1 LGHDT, CDR2 YNNKEL (reference sequence). The length of the CDR3 is 15 residues. After removal of 2 bases from V and 1 base from J, the junction contained 4 bases not matched to a gene. CDR3 residues: CASSQNSGPQETQYF. The CDR3 DNA sequence: TGTGCCAGCAGCCAAAATAGCGGGCCCCAAGAGACCCAGTACTTC.

The rearrangement joins TRBV6-5 to TRBJ1-1; D unclear. The CDR3 covers 13 residues. Trimming shortened V by 7 bases and J by 1 base, and 10 bases separated the two germline ends. Germline V gives CDR1 MNHEY, CDR2 SVGAGI. This CDR3 is CASIAGANTEAFF. CDR3 sequence (DNA): TGTGCCAGCATCGCGGGAGCGAACACTGAAGCTTTCTTT.

The chain employs TRBV15 and TRBJ2-2, with D possibly being TRBD2 (6 bases). The CDR3 consists of 13 residues. Germline CDR1 LNHNV, CDR2 YYDKDF (reference sequence). Trimming took 3 bases from V and 4 from J, leaving 6 bases between them. CDR3 DNA: TGTGCCACCAGCAGGGGGGGCACCGGGGAGCTGTTTTTT. It codes for CATSRGGTGELFF.

V and J are TRBV10-3 and TRBJ2-7; no clear D gene. Per germline, CDR1 ENHRY and CDR2 SYGVKD. CDR3 size: 12 residues. V was trimmed by 3 bases and J by 7 bases, leaving 10 bases between them. The CDR3 DNA reads as TGTGCCATCAGTGACAGGAAAGGGGAGCAGTACTTC. Translation gives CAISDRKGEQYF.

The chain combines TRBV27 with TRBJ1-5, with 7 bases lining up with TRBD1. CDR1 and CDR2 (germline): MNHEY, SMNVEV (reference sequence). The ends lost 6 bases at V and 6 bases at J; junction bases unmatched: 8. The CDR3 extends over 14 amino acids. CDR3: CASSRDRETQPQHF. DNA for the CDR3: TGTGCCAGCAGCCGAGACAGGGAAACTCAGCCCCAGCATTTT.

The chain combines TRBV7-9 with TRBJ1-4; D ambiguous. This CDR3 contains 14 residues. The V end was cut by 1 base, the J end by 4 bases, with 7 bases between. Germline lookup yields CDR1 SEHNR and CDR2 FQNEAQ (reference sequence). The chain's CDR3 is CASSLGVGNEKLFF. CDR3 DNA: TGTGCCAGCAGCTTAGGGGTCGGTAATGAAAAACTGTTTTTT.

This clonotype was detected ten times or more. The rearrangement uses TRBV7-2 and TRBJ2-3, with D unclear. Germline V gene data show CDR1 as SGHTA and CDR2 as FQGNSA. This CDR3 is 12 amino acids long. The germline V and J ends were trimmed by 5 bases and 5 bases, with 8 bases remaining between them. The CDR3 loop reads CASSPQRDTQYF. CDR3 sequence (DNA): TGTGCCAGCAGCCCCCAGCGAGATACGCAGTATTTT. Filled out from reference TRBV7-2 and TRBJ2-3, the complete variable domain reads GAGVSQSPSNKVTEKGKDVELRCDPISGHTALYWYRQSLGQGLEFLIYFQGNSAPDKSGLPSDRFSAERTGGSVSTLTIQRTQQEDSAVYLCASSPQRDTQYFGPGTRLTVL.

In this sample, this clonotype turned up many times. The J gene is TRBJ1-1, the V gene TRBV19, with D possibly matching TRBD1 (6 bases). CDR1 and CDR2 (germline): LNHDA, SQIVND (reference sequence). This CDR3 has 12 residues. V lost 6 bases and J lost 5, with 10 bases in between. As DNA, the CDR3 is TGTGCCAGTAGCACGACAGGAACTGAAGCTTTCTTT. Encoded protein: CASSTTGTEAFF.